What follows are 6 T cell receptor beta chains derived from one specimen sequenced in a study of CD4 T cells in relation to SARS-CoV-2 and coronaviruses. Some clones are missing from TCRdb's copy, which holds only in-frame ones; the method was immunoSEQ multiplex PCR. The repertoire consists of under 13,000 clones, with 70% to 85% occurring once and the leading ten covering around 17%. CD4+ T cells from unexposed donors were obtained before the COVID-19 pandemic (2011-2018). After about 10 days of culture, CD4+ T cells were isolated. These TCRs' antigens remain unknown. Sequenced material: CD4+ T cells from PBMCs, cultured in vitro. Source of these receptors: a human donor in good health.

This sequence joins TRBV13 and TRBJ2-5; no clear D. There are 17 residues in the CDR3. Germline assignment: CDR1 PRHDT and CDR2 FYEKMQ (reference sequence). V lost 1 base to trimming and J lost 1 base, with 16 bases between them. The chain's CDR3 is CASSLARSLVFQETQYF. The CDR3 coding sequence is TGTGCCAGCAGCTTAGCCCGAAGTCTAGTTTTCCAAGAGACCCAGTACTTC. Drawing the rest from reference TRBV13 and TRBJ2-5, the complete variable domain is AAGVIQSPRHLIKEKRETATLKCYPIPRHDTVYWYQQGPGQDPQFLISFYEKMQSDKGSIPDRFSAQQFSDYHSELNMSSLELGDSALYFCASSLARSLVFQETQYFGPGTRLLVL.

This rearrangement joins TRBV5-1 to TRBJ2-4, with TRBD1 matching 8 bases. The CDR3 extends over 14 amino acids. The V gene end was trimmed by 3 bases and the J gene end by 6 bases; junction bases not matched to a gene: 5. Per the germline V gene, CDR1 is SGHRS and CDR2 is YFSETQ. The CDR3 DNA sequence: TGCGCCAGCAGCTCCGCCGGACAGGGAAACATTCAGTACTTC. Its translation is CASSSAGQGNIQYF.

CDR3 region: CASSDQAGSYGYTF. Written as DNA, the CDR3 is TGTGCCAGCAGTGACCAGGCAGGTTCCTATGGCTACACCTTC. The rearrangement joins TRBV6-4 to TRBJ1-2; D not resolved. Per the germline V gene, CDR1 is MRHNA and CDR2 is SNTAGT. The CDR3 extends over 14 amino acids. V lost 2 bases and J 4 bases, leaving 11 bases between the germline ends.

Only a few counts were recorded for this clone. The chain has TRBV10-3 and TRBJ2-3; TRBD2 aligns across 11 bases. The CDR3 loop spans 17 amino acids. CDR1 and CDR2 from the germline V gene are ENHRY and SYGVKD. V gave up 10 bases and J gave up 0 bases; unmatched junction bases: 12. The CDR3 loop is CATYSSGGFPSTDTQYF. The CDR3 DNA reads as TGTGCCACCTATTCTAGCGGGGGGTTCCCTAGCACAGATACGCAGTATTTT.

The chain links TRBV5-6 to TRBJ1-2; weak D call: TRBD1 (6 bases). Per the germline V gene, CDR1 is SGHDT and CDR2 is YYEEEE. The CDR3 contains 15 residues. V lost 1 base and J lost 3, with 13 bases in between. The CDR3 DNA sequence: TGTGCCAGCAGCTTGCCGCAGGGGTATGACTATGGCTACACCTTC. This translates into CASSLPQGYDYGYTF.

The chain joins TRBV5-5 to TRBJ2-7; the D is unclear. Trimming pared 5 bases from V and 7 bases from J, leaving 10 bases between. CDR3 length equals 11 residues. Germline lookup yields CDR1 SGHKS and CDR2 YYEKEE (reference sequence). CDR3 sequence: CASRLLSEQYF. CDR3 DNA: TGTGCCAGCAGACTCCTCAGTGAGCAGTACTTC.